Detailed here is one TCR beta chain. This same CDR3 is encoded by further DNA sequences in the sample. This CDR3 contains 13 residues. Deletions cut 1 base from V and 1 base from J, with 4 bases between. Germline CDR1 reads SGHTA; CDR2 reads FQGNSA. These data come from a study of control samples from healthy donors and cancer patients. The table came from immunoSEQ multiplex PCR; TCRdb's copy has only in-frame clones and leaves some out. Among 84,000 or so clones, roughly 89% were seen once, and the ten largest hold approximately 15%. This clonotype originated in a man in his fifties in good health. Sequenced: blood. This chain joins TRBV7-2 and TRBJ1-1; D unresolved. The CDR3 nucleotides read TGTGCCAGCAGCTTAGGGAGGAACACTGAAGCTTTCTTT. This gives the protein CASSLGRNTEAFF.